The rows below give T cell receptor beta chains drawn from one sample of a study of response to subunit inactivated influenza vaccine. Each CDR3 protein is one row after TCRdb ran MiXCR on the RT-PCR reads. The sample carries about 530,000 distinct CDR3 sequences, 10% to 15% recorded once. This sample comprised PBMCs from blood, obtained 35 to 45 days after vaccination. The source of these receptors is a man aged 45-60 years who received an inactivated influenza vaccine. The conserved cysteine and the conserved F or W are not part of the CDR3 here. Clone size is not always given. Where it is, it says once, few, many or a class for expanded clones.

TRBV7-2 - ASSLNPVEKLF
TRBV3-1 few ASSPLLGIKDTQY
TRBV30 few AWSRRTNYGYT
TRBV7-2 few ASRSGTAYTGELF
TRBV7-3 - ASSFLTTSGRAVTDTQY
TRBV7-3 - ASSKTSGRANEQF
TRBV6-2/TRBV6-3 - ASAPGYSYEQY
TRBV7-2 many ASSSLGVEEETQY
TRBV4-1 - ASSQVRDYRALH
TRBV6-2/TRBV6-3 few ASSSFGGGTDTQY
TRBV10-3 - AISVGQSQETQY
TRBV4-1 - ASSQEGGTPYNEQF
TRBV5-1 few ASSLEGGRLNTGELF
TRBV5-5 - ASNRGTVTYEQY
TRBV4-3 - ASSQKVRTGGGTGELF
TRBV2 few ASSEGTRRPDTQY
TRBV12-3/TRBV12-4 few ASTNLGRDQPQH
TRBV27 - ASSLSLAGSYNEQF
TRBV6-5 - ASSYSKQKANEQF
TRBV30 - AWTWGLATGELF
TRBV7-9 few ASSLSSGRRDTQY
TRBV9 few ASSPRLAGYQETQY
TRBV20-1 few RPSGGPTDTQY
TRBV20-1 - SASADGDRYEQY
TRBV12-3/TRBV12-4 few ASSFAGTGYEQY
TRBV29-1 - SVRTTYEQY
TRBV11-2 once ATSSNNYNEQF
TRBV14 once ASSLRTFLGYNEQF
TRBV28 few ASSLVRAGWSNQPQH
TRBV5-1 many ASSPGRTGELF
TRBV7-8 once ASTATSRGNEQF
TRBV29-1 few SVLGGDTEAF
TRBV7-2 few ASSPLAGSNQPQH
TRBV5-1 few ASSLGQQGEKLF
TRBV12-3/TRBV12-4 - ASSFVGAKNIQY
TRBV7-2 many ASSLVAAYNSPLH
TRBV20-1 - SARRGEVVTEAF
TRBV6-1 few ASSETGETQY
TRBV19 many ASSMLRISGNTIY
TRBV9 - ASSQTGNEDSPLH
TRBV6-6 - ASSYPSQVSTI
TRBV28 - ASSPPTGTEKNIQY
TRBV7-8 few ASSGTSGSSSYEQY
TRBV12-3/TRBV12-4 - ASSHRVQADTQY
TRBV6-5 - ASSYAFNYGYT
TRBV5-6 - ASSTGQGRETQY
TRBV11-1 - ASSLAGTGGSGANVLT
TRBV30 few AWSVKGGDTQY
TRBV20-1 - SARPPKDTSVTGELF
TRBV4-2 - ASSQGGGQGNTEAF
TRBV14 once ASSQPGGAGEQF
TRBV7-2 - ASSLDGRGASTKY
TRBV28 many ASSSGQTNTEAF
TRBV7-9 - ASSLAVPTGQNYEQY
TRBV5-1 - ASRRQGWTDTQY
TRBV6-4 few ASSAWGLAGSTSFITGELF